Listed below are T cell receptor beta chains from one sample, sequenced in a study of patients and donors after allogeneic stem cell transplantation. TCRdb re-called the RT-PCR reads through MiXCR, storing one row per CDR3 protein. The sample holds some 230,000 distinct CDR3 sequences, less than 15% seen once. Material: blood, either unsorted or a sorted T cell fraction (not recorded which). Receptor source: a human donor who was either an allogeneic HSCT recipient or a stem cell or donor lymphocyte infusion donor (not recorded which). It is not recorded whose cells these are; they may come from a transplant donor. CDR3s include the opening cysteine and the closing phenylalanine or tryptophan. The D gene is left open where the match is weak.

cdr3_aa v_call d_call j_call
CASRPTGLSYNEQFF TRBV19 - TRBJ2-1
CSIAGNGQSTDTQYF TRBV29-1 - TRBJ2-3
CASGLGAFLGQETQYF TRBV7-6 TRBD2 TRBJ2-5
CASSEEGVWSQPQHF TRBV6-1 - TRBJ1-5
CASRRTGGAVGSTDTQYF TRBV6-1 TRBD1 TRBJ2-3
CASSHTPPGQISGETQYF TRBV5-1 - TRBJ2-5
CASSIQRLKGEQYF TRBV19 - TRBJ2-7
CASSQVYRGEQFF TRBV3-1 - TRBJ2-1
CASSLPLGIQYF TRBV5-1 - TRBJ2-4
CAISPGQGASSYNEQFF TRBV10-3 TRBD1 TRBJ2-1
CSALGDPSREQFF TRBV20-1 - TRBJ2-1
CASSLEGSYNEQFF TRBV6-5 - TRBJ2-1
CASSPVQTSYEQYF TRBV18 - TRBJ2-7
CASSSLGGWSYQPQHF TRBV12-3/TRBV12-4 - TRBJ1-5
CSARDGSAGGTDTQYF TRBV20-1 TRBD2 TRBJ2-3
CSAGLVGNEQFF TRBV20-1 TRBD2 TRBJ2-1
CSASVEQGLTESYTF TRBV20-1 - TRBJ1-2
CASSFPGQGITDTQYF TRBV5-4 TRBD1 TRBJ2-3
CASSLGTEYNSPLHF TRBV12-3/TRBV12-4 - TRBJ1-6
CASSFYRGQNTGELFF TRBV27 - TRBJ2-2
CASSQYPRGGNEKLFF TRBV4-1 - TRBJ1-4
CASSFGGPRNTIYF TRBV12-3/TRBV12-4 - TRBJ1-3
CASSSGGDRDEKLFF TRBV12-3/TRBV12-4 TRBD1 TRBJ1-4
CASSSRDRSDNSPLHF TRBV25-1 - TRBJ1-6
CASSPSGRVNEQFF TRBV12-3/TRBV12-4 TRBD2 TRBJ2-1
CSDRQNYNEQFF TRBV29-1 - TRBJ2-1
CASSFLRPNEQFF TRBV12-3/TRBV12-4 - TRBJ2-1
CASSDWYEQYF TRBV7-8 - TRBJ2-7
CASRQRNYEQYF TRBV6-6 - TRBJ2-7
CSAREVGSRNQPQHF TRBV20-1 - TRBJ1-5
CASSVQGRDEQYF TRBV9 - TRBJ2-7
CAWKFSNQPQHF TRBV30 - TRBJ1-5
CASSFGLNEQYF TRBV7-2 - TRBJ2-7
CASRRRGYEQYF TRBV5-5 - TRBJ2-7
CSAAGTGHTEAFF TRBV20-1 TRBD1 TRBJ1-1
CASSSWDRLNTEAFF TRBV5-6 - TRBJ1-1
CATSDLPVRWGQFF TRBV24-1 - TRBJ2-1
CSVEIGWGTDTQYF TRBV29-1 - TRBJ2-3
CASSARGFRGTGGTEAFF TRBV27 - TRBJ1-1
CATSRDRGTRREQYF TRBV15 - TRBJ2-7
CASSLEVRGQGSVYYGYTF TRBV5-1 TRBD1 TRBJ1-2